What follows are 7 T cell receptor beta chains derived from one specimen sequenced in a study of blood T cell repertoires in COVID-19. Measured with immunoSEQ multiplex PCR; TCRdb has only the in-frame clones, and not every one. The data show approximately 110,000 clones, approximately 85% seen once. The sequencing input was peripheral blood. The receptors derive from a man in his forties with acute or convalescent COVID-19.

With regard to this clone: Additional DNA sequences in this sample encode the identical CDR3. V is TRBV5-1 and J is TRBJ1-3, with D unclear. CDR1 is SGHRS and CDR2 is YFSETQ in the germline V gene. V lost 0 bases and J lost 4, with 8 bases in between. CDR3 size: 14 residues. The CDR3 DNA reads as TGCGCCAGCAGCTTGGTTGCGGGAGGAAACACCATATATTTT. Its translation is CASSLVAGGNTIYF.

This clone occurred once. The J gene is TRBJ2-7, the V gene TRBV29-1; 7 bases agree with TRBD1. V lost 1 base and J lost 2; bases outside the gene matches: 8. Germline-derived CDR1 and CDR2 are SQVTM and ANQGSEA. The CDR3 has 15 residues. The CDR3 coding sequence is TGCAGCGTTGAAGGGACAGGAAGGTCCACCTACGAGCAGTACTTC. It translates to CSVEGTGRSTYEQYF.

The CDR3: CASTPIWLAGTGDTQYF. In DNA, the CDR3 is TGTGCCAGCACTCCCATCTGGCTAGCGGGGACGGGAGATACGCAGTATTTT. This sequence joins TRBV28 and TRBJ2-3; 9 nucleotides match TRBD2. With 7 bases clipped from V and 5 bases from J, the junction kept 16 bases outside the gene matches. Germline V gives CDR1 MDHEN, CDR2 SYDVKM. The CDR3 sequence is 17 residues long.

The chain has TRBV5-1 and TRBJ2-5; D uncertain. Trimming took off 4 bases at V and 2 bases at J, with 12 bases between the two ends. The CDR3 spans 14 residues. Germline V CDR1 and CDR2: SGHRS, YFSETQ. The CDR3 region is CASSLGTGQETQYF. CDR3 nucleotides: TGCGCCAGCAGCCTAGGTACGGGTCAAGAGACCCAGTACTTC. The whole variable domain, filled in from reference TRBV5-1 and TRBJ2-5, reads KAGVTQTPRYLIKTRGQQVTLSCSPISGHRSVSWYQQTPGQGLQFLFEYFSETQRNKGNFPGRFSGRQFSNSRSEMNVSTLELGDSALYLCASSLGTGQETQYFGPGTRLLVL.

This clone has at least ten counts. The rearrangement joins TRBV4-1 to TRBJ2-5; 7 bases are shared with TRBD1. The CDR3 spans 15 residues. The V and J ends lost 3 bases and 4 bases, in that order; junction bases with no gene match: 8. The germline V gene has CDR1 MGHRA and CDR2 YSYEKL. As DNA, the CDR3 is TGCGCCAGCAGCCACCTGACAGGGCAGGGAGAGACCCAGTACTTC. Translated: CASSHLTGQGETQYF.

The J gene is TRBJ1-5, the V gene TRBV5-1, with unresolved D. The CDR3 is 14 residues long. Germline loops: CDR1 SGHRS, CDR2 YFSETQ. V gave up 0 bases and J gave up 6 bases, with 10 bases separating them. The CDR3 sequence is CASSLGGTGQPQHF. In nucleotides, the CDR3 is TGCGCCAGCAGCTTGGGAGGTACCGGTCAGCCCCAGCATTTT.

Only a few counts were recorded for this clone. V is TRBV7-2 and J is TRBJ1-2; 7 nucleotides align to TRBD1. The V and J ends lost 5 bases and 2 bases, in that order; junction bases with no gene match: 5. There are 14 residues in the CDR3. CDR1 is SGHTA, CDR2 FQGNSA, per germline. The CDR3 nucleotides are TGTGCCAGCAGCCTAGGGACAGCCAACTATGGCTACACCTTC. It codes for CASSLGTANYGYTF.